Listed below are T cell receptor beta chains from one sample, sequenced in a study of blood T cell repertoires in COVID-19. Method: immunoSEQ multiplex PCR; TCRdb's copy keeps in-frame clones and lacks some. Counted here are about 180,000 clones, roughly 90% occurring once; the ten biggest clones make up about 6.5%. The sequencing sample was made of PBMCs or T cells enriched from blood (not recorded which). The receptor set was obtained from a woman aged 45 to 65 who had recovered from COVID-19. CDR3s include the opening cysteine and the closing phenylalanine or tryptophan. The D gene is left open where the match is weak. The size entry is marked missing in some rows and otherwise reads once, few, many or a size class.

clone_size j_call d_call v_call cdr3_aa cdr3_nt
. TRBJ2-1 . TRBV5-1 CASSLARGNSYNEQFF TGCGCCAGCAGCTTGGCTCGGGGAAACTCCTACAATGAGCAGTTCTTC
. TRBJ2-7 TRBD1 TRBV5-1 CASNTHPGTGDYEQYF TGCGCCAGCAACACCCACCCCGGGACAGGGGACTACGAGCAGTACTTC
once TRBJ2-7 TRBD1 TRBV28 CASSFATGFVEQYF TGTGCCAGCAGTTTTGCGACAGGGTTCGTCGAGCAGTACTTC
once TRBJ2-7 TRBD1 TRBV11-3 CASSSHRTGGEQYF TGTGCCAGCAGCTCCCACCGGACAGGGGGCGAGCAGTACTTC
. TRBJ1-1 . TRBV2 CASTVSGGQGTEAFF TGTGCCAGCACGGTATCGGGGGGCCAGGGCACTGAAGCTTTCTTT
. TRBJ1-3 . TRBV4-3 CASSQVGGENTIYF TGCGCCAGCAGCCAAGTAGGCGGGGAAAACACCATATATTTT
. TRBJ2-5 TRBD1 TRBV7-2 CASSSRDSGETQYF TGTGCCAGCAGCTCCCGGGACAGTGGAGAGACCCAGTACTTC
. TRBJ1-4 . TRBV30 CAWRAGSNEKLFF TGTGCCTGGAGAGCGGGGTCTAATGAAAAACTGTTTTTT
. TRBJ2-2 TRBD2 TRBV11-2 CASSPRTSGGTGELFF TGTGCCAGCAGCCCCAGGACTAGCGGGGGAACCGGGGAGCTGTTTTTT
. TRBJ2-6 . TRBV5-1 CAAGLGHTNSGANVLTF TGCGCCGCCGGACTGGGCCATACTAACTCTGGGGCCAACGTCCTGACTTTC
once TRBJ2-3 . TRBV11-3 CASSLDGSDTQYF TGTGCCAGCAGCTTAGACGGGTCAGATACGCAGTATTTT
. TRBJ2-1 TRBD2 TRBV5-6 CASSGEDWGGNEQFF TGTGCCAGCAGCGGTGAGGACTGGGGGGGCAATGAGCAGTTCTTC
. TRBJ2-3 TRBD2 TRBV10-3 CAISDGTSGNADTQYF TGTGCCATCAGTGACGGGACTAGCGGGAACGCAGATACGCAGTATTTT
. TRBJ1-3 . TRBV28 CASSPQGLNSGNTIYF TGTGCCAGCAGTCCGCAGGGACTGAACTCTGGAAACACCATATATTTT
. TRBJ1-1 TRBD1 TRBV4-1 CASSEDRSLRYTEAFF TGCGCCAGCAGCGAGGACAGGTCCCTTAGGTACACTGAAGCTTTCTTT
. TRBJ2-3 TRBD2 TRBV5-1 CASSSGTSGPDTQYF TGCGCCAGCAGCTCCGGGACTAGCGGGCCAGATACGCAGTATTTT
. TRBJ2-4 TRBD2 TRBV15 CATSRDGSGRGINIQYF TGTGCCACCAGCAGAGATGGTAGCGGGAGGGGTATAAACATTCAGTACTTC
. TRBJ2-3 TRBD2 TRBV6-6 CASSRPTSVAPTDTQYF TGTGCCAGCAGTCGACCGACTAGCGTCGCACCCACAGATACGCAGTATTTT
. TRBJ2-5 TRBD1 TRBV7-9 CASSPTGGLGETQYF TGTGCCAGCAGCCCAACAGGGGGCCTGGGAGAGACCCAGTACTTC
. TRBJ2-1 TRBD2 TRBV4-2 CASSLSGSSYNEQFF TGTGCCAGCAGCTTAAGCGGGAGCTCCTACAATGAGCAGTTCTTC
. TRBJ2-7 TRBD1 TRBV27 CASSLSRAGQGREQYF TGTGCCAGCAGTTTATCTCGGGCGGGACAGGGTCGCGAGCAGTACTTC
. TRBJ1-1 TRBD1 TRBV7-3 CASSLGTGGNTEAFF TGTGCCAGCAGCTTAGGGACAGGGGGCAACACTGAAGCTTTCTTT
. TRBJ1-2 TRBD1 TRBV7-2 CASSPGQGSGYTF TGTGCCAGCAGCCCGGGACAGGGGTCCGGCTACACCTTC
. TRBJ2-1 . TRBV20-1 CSASRSGVRGNEQFF TGCAGTGCTAGTAGGTCGGGAGTGAGGGGCAATGAGCAGTTCTTC
. TRBJ1-6 . TRBV4-1 CASSQEKEVSPLHF TGCGCCAGCAGCCAAGAGAAAGAGGTCTCACCCCTCCACTTT
. TRBJ1-1 TRBD1 TRBV7-9 CASSRRPGQGNTEAFF TGTGCCAGCAGCCGCCGCCCGGGACAGGGCAACACTGAAGCTTTCTTT
once TRBJ2-3 . TRBV11-2 CASSLRGSSLGSTDTQYF TGTGCCAGCAGCTTAAGGGGTAGCTCCCTCGGTAGCACAGATACGCAGTATTTT
. TRBJ2-5 . TRBV28 CASSSESGLETQYF TGTGCCAGCAGTTCCGAGTCCGGTTTAGAGACCCAGTACTTC
. TRBJ2-7 TRBD2 TRBV5-1 CASRPRLADYEQYF TGCGCCAGCAGACCCCGACTAGCGGATTACGAGCAGTACTTC
. TRBJ1-2 . TRBV7-2 CASSSYNNYGYTF TGTGCCAGCAGCTCATACAATAACTATGGCTACACCTTC
. TRBJ2-2 TRBD1 TRBV28 CASSLWAGGASGELFF TGTGCCAGCAGTTTATGGGCAGGGGGCGCATCCGGGGAGCTGTTTTTT
. TRBJ2-7 TRBD2 TRBV28 CASSLEGLAGGNLYEQYF TGTGCCAGCAGTTTAGAGGGGCTAGCGGGAGGCAATTTGTACGAGCAGTACTTC
. TRBJ2-2 TRBD2 TRBV7-2 CASSSPGLAALPGELFF TGTGCCAGCAGCTCGCCGGGACTAGCGGCCTTACCCGGGGAGCTGTTTTTT
. TRBJ1-6 . TRBV7-2 CASSLESSYNSPLHF TGTGCCAGCAGCTTAGAGAGCTCCTATAATTCACCCCTCCACTTT
. TRBJ2-5 TRBD2 TRBV29-1 CSVDVGTSGRMGQETQYF TGCAGCGTTGATGTGGGGACTAGCGGGAGGATGGGCCAAGAGACCCAGTACTTC
. TRBJ2-7 TRBD1 TRBV6-2/TRBV6-3 CASSYIVGTGRNSYEQYF TGTGCCAGCAGTTACATAGTCGGGACAGGGCGTAACTCCTACGAGCAGTACTTC
. TRBJ1-2 TRBD1 TRBV6-5 CASTRDSSYGYTF TGTGCCAGCACCCGGGACAGCTCTTATGGCTACACCTTC
. TRBJ2-7 . TRBV2 CASSRLGEYEQYF TGTGCCAGCAGCCGACTAGGCGAGTACGAGCAGTACTTC
. TRBJ1-3 . TRBV4-1 CASSQGLAGVSSSGNTIYF TGCGCCAGCAGCCAAGGACTAGCGGGAGTCTCAAGCTCTGGAAACACCATATATTTT
. TRBJ2-2 TRBD2 TRBV2 CASSLGLGAFPGELFF TGTGCCAGCAGCCTTGGACTAGGTGCGTTCCCCGGGGAGCTGTTTTTT
. TRBJ1-1 . TRBV6-4 CASSATPQGGTEAFF TGTGCCAGCAGTGCGACACCTCAGGGAGGCACTGAAGCTTTCTTT